Reported below is one T cell receptor beta chain. Its antigen is unknown. The PCR primers covered 54 TRBV and 13 TRBJ segments. The assay was immunoSEQ multiplex PCR, and TCRdb's table has in-frame clones only and misses some. The data contain some 89,000 clones, about 89% of them singletons. The CDR3 spans 16 residues. The germline V gene encodes CDR1 MDHEN and CDR2 SYDVKM. Trimming left V 6 bases short and J 4 bases short, with 22 bases between. The source of the sample is a study of T cell repertoires and HLA-DP antigens. As for the study in general: Alloreactive CD4+ T cells targeted HLA-DP on transduced HeLa. DNA input averaged roughly 200 ng in sorted CD137+CD4+ and roughly 1,100 ng in pre-culture CD4+.

CD4+ T cells were isolated untouched, about 98% pure. The sample was CD4+ T cells from PBMCs. The chain uses TRBV28 and TRBJ2-7, with a tentative D call TRBD2 (7 bases). The clonotype was recovered from a man aged 50 or older in good health and CMV-seronegative. DNA of the CDR3: TGTGCCAGCAGACCTGGGGGGGCAAGCGGTTTGTACGAGCAGTACTTC. Its protein is CASRPGGASGLYEQYF.